This TCR beta chain stems from a study of blood T cell repertoires in COVID-19 (dated by TCRdb to about 2020). Broadly, across the study: Samples from collaborators originated in the United States, Italy and Spain and spanned both the acute and convalescent phases of COVID-19. The prospective study material was composed of cDNA or gDNA derived from T cells, B-cell-depleted T cells, or PBMCs. The dataset comprised deeply sampled blood TCRbeta repertoires from subjects exposed to, actively infected with, or recovered from COVID-19. The repertoires were made available in a free public database intended to serve as a resource for research on the immune response to SARS-CoV-2. The samples were drawn from two sources: the first 160 participants of the ongoing ImmuneRACE study, and 1,000 to 1,500 subjects contributed by 6 global collaborators. The sample metadata nearly always contained a de-identified subject ID, COVID-19 status, age in years and sex. Where available, HLA class I and class II types were taken from metadata supplied by the sample provider and were not determined by assay-based typing. Results the study describes overall, beyond this receptor: The quantity of clinical and demographic metadata differed by source and by participant and was supplied without curation.

The immunoSEQ Assay, a bias-controlled multiplex PCR, was used to amplify TCRbeta CDR3 regions from genomic DNA. In the original analysis: Nucleated cell counts per sample were estimated from amplification of reference gene primers within the assay. Sequence reads were collapsed and filtered to measure the absolute abundance of every unique TCRbeta CDR3 rearrangement. Productive Simpson clonality was computed per sample as the square root of Simpson's diversity index over productive rearrangements. Drawn from immuneACCESS, this table holds only the in-frame rearrangements with V and J called that TCRdb kept. Clones are partly lost; checked studies trace under half to an unresolved V gene and leave the rest unexplained. The D gene and trimming were derived from the DNA, and the V and J assignments and clone size from that table. In all, the sample holds tens of thousands of clones, and more than 75% of those were seen once. Roughly 7.9% of the sample lies in the top ten.

V is reduced by 3 bases and J by 9 bases, leaving a spacing of 13 bases between them. CDR1 is given as MRHNA and CDR2 as SNTAGT, both from the germline V gene. The CDR3 measures 13 amino acids from cysteine to phenylalanine. Here the CDR3 DNA is all that survives: 39 bases in frame from base 1. Concerning this clone: The antigen this receptor binds is unknown. No base quality information exists; no much larger clone differs at one position.

Each collaborating institution followed its own protocols to collect whole blood in K2EDTA tubes. For TCRbeta analysis, collaborator samples were shipped as frozen whole blood, as isolated PBMCs, or as DNA extracted from either sample type. Sequencing used peripheral blood. The source is a man aged 70 or older with active or convalescent COVID-19. The chain is assembled from TRBV6-4 and TRBJ2-3; TRBD2 is possibly the D segment (7 matching bases). CDR3 sequence: CASSEVGGLTQYF. The DNA sequence is as follows: TGTGCCAGCAGTGAGGTGGGGGGGCTGACGCAGTATTTT.